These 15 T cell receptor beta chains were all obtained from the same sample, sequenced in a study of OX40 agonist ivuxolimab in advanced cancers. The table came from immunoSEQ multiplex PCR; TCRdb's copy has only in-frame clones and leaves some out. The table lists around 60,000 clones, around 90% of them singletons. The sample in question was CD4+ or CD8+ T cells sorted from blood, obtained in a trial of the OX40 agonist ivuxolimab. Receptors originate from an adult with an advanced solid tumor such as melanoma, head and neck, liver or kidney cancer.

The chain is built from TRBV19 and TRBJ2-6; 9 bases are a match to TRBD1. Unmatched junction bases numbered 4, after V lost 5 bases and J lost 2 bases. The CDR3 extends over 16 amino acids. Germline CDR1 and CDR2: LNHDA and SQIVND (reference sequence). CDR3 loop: CASSWTGAAGANVLTF. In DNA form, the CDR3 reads TGTGCCAGTAGTTGGACAGGGGCTGCTGGGGCCAACGTCCTGACTTTC.

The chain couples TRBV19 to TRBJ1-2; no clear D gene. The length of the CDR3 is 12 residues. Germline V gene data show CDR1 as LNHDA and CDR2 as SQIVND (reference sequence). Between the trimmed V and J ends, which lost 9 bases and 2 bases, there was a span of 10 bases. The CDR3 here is CASGRSNYGYTF. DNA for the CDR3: TGTGCCAGCGGTCGTTCCAACTATGGCTACACCTTC.

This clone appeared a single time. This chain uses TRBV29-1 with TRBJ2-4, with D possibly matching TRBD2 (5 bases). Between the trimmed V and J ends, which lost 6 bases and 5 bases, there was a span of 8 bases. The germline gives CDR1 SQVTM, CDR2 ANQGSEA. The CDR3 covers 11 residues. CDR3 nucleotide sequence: TGCAGCGTCGGACTGGAAAACATTCAGTACTTC. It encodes CSVGLENIQYF.

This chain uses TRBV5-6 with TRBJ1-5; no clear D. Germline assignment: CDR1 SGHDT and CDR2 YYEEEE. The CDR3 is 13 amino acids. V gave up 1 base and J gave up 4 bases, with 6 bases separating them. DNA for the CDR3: TGTGCCAGCAGCTTGTCCGGGAATCAGCCCCAGCATTTT. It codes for CASSLSGNQPQHF.

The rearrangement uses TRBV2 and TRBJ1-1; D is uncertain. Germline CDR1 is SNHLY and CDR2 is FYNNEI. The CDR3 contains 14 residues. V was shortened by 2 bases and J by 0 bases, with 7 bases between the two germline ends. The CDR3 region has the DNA TGTGCCAGCAGTGAATATCTCTTGAACACTGAAGCTTTCTTT. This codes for CASSEYLLNTEAFF.

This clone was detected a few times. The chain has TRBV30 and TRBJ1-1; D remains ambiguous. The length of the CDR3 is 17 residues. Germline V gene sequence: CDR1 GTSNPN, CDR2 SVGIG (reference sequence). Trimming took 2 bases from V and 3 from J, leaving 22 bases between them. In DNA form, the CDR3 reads TGTGCCTGGAGTCAACGGGCCGGCCGAGGAAGGGACACTGAAGCTTTCTTT. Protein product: CAWSQRAGRGRDTEAFF. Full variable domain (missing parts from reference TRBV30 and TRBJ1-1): SQTIHQWPATLVQPVGSPLSLECTVEGTSNPNLYWYRQAAGRGLQLLFYSVGIGQISSEVPQNLSASRPQDRQFILSSKKLLLSDSGFYLCAWSQRAGRGRDTEAFFGQGTRLTVV.

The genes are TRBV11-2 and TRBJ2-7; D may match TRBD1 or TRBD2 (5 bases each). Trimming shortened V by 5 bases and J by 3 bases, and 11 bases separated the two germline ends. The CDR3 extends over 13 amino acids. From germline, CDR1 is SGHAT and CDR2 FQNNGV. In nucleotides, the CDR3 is TGTGCCAGCAGCAGGGACCATGGCTACGAGCAGTACTTC. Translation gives CASSRDHGYEQYF.

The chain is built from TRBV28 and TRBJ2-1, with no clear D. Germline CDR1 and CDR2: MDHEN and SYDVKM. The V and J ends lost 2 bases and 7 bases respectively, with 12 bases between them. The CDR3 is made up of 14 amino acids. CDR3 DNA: TGTGCCAGCAGTTTAGTAAAGGGTACAAATGAGCAGTTCTTC. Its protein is CASSLVKGTNEQFF.

The CDR3, as DNA: TGTGCCAGTAGTATCCGACAGGGGGCTAACATTCAGTACTTC. Protein product: CASSIRQGANIQYF. The rearrangement joins TRBV19 to TRBJ2-4; 10 nucleotides agree with TRBD1. Trimming took 3 bases from V and 7 from J; bases not matched to a gene: 3. Germline V CDR1 and CDR2: LNHDA, SQIVND (reference sequence). The CDR3 length is 14 residues.

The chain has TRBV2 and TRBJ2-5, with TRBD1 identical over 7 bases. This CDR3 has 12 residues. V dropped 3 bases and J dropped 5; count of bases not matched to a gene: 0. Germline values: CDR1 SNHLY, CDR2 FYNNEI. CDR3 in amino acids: CASSDRGETQYF. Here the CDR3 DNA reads TGTGCCAGCAGTGACAGGGGGGAGACCCAGTACTTC.

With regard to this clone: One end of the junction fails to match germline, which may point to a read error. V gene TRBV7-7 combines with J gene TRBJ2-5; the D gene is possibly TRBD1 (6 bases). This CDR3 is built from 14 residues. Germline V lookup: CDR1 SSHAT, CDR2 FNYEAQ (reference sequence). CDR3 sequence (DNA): TGTGCTAGCAGCTCAGACAGGTTACAAGAGACCCAGTACTTC. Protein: CASSSDRLQETQYF. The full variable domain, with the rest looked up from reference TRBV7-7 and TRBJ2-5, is GAGVSQSPRYKVTKRGQDVTLRCDPISSHATLYWYQQALGQGPEFLTYFNYEAQPDKSGLPSDRFSAERPEGSISTLTIQRTEQRDSAMYRCASSSDRLQETQYFGPGTRLLVL.

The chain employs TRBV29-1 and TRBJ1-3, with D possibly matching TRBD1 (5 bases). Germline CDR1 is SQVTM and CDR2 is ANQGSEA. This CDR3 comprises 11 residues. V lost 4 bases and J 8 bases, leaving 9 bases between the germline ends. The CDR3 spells CSVALRDTIYF. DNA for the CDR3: TGCAGCGTTGCTCTCAGGGACACCATATATTTT.

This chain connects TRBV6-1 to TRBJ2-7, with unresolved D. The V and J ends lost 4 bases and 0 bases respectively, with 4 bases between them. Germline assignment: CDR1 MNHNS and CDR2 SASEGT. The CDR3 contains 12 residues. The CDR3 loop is CASSVLSYEQYF. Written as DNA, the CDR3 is TGTGCCAGCAGTGTACTCTCCTACGAGCAGTACTTC.

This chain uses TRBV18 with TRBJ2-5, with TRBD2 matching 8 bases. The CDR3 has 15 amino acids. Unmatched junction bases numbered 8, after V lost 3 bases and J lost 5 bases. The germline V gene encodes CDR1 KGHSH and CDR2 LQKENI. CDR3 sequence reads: CASSPNGGAMETQYF. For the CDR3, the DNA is TGTGCCAGCTCACCGAACGGGGGGGCGATGGAGACCCAGTACTTC.

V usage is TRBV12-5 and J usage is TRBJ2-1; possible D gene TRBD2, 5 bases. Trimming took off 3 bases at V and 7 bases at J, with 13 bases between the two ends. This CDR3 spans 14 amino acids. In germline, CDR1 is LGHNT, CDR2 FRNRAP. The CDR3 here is CASGLGRVENEQFF. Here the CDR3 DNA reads TGTGCTAGTGGTTTAGGGAGAGTAGAGAATGAGCAGTTCTTC.